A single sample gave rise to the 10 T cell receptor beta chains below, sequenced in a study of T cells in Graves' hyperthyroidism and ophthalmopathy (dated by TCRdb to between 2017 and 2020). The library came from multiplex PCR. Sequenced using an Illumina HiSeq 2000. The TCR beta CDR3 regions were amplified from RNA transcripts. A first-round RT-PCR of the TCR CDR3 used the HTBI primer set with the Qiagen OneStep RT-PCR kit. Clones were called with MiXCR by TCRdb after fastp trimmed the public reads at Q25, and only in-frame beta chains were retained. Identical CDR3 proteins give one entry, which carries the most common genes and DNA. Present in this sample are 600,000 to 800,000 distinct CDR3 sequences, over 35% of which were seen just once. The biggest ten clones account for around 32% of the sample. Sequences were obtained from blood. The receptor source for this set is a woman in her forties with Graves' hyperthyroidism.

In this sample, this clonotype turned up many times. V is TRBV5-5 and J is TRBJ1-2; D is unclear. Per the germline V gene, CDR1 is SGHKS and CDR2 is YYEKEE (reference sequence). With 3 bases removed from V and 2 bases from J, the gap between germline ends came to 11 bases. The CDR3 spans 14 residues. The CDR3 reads CASSSWTENYGYTF. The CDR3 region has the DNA TGTGCCAGCAGCTCATGGACGGAAAACTATGGCTACACCTTC.

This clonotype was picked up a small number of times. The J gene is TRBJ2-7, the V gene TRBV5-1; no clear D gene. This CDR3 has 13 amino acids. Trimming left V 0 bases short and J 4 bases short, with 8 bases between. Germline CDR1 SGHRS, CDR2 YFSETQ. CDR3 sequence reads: CASSLDSRYEQYF. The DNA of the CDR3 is TGCGCCAGCAGCTTGGACAGTCGATACGAGCAGTACTTC.

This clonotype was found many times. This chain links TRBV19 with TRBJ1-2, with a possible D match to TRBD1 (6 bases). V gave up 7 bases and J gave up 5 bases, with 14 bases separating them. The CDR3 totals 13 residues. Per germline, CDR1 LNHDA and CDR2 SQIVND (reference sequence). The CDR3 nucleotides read TGTGCCAGTACGGACAGTATATCGTATGGCTACACCTTC. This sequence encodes CASTDSISYGYTF.

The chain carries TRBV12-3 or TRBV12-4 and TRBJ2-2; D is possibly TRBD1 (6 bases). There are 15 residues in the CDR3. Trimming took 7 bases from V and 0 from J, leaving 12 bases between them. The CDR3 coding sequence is TGTGCCAGCAAGGGGGACACACCGAACACCGGGGAGCTGTTTTTT. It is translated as CASKGDTPNTGELFF.

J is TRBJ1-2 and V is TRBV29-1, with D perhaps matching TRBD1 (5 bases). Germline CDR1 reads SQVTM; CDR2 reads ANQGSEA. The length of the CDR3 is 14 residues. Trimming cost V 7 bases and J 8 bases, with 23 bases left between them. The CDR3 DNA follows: TGCAGCGGGGCTGGGGACCCCGTCCGAGGGGGCTACACCTTC. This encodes CSGAGDPVRGGYTF. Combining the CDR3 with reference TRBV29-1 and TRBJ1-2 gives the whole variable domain SAVISQKPSRDICQRGTSLTIQCQVDSQVTMMFWYRQQPGQSLTLIATANQGSEATYESGFVIDKFPISRPNLTFSTLTVSNMSPEDSSIYLCSGAGDPVRGGYTFGSGTRLTVV.

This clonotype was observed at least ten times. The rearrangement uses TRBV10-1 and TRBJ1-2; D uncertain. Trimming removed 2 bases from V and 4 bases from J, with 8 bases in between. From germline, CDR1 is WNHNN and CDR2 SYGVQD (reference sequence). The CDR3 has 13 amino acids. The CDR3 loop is CASSEVPAYGYTF. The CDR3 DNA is TGCGCCAGCAGTGAGGTCCCGGCCTATGGCTACACCTTC.

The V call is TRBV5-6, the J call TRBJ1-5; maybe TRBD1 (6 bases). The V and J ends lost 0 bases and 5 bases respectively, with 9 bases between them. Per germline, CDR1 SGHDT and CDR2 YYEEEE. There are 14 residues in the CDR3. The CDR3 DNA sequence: TGTGCCAGCAGCTTGGGGACAGTAGATCAGCCCCAGCATTTT. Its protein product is CASSLGTVDQPQHF.

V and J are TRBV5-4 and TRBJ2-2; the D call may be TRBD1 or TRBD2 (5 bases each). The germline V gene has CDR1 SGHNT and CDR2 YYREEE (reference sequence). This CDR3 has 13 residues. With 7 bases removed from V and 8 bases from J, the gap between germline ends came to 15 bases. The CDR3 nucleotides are TGTGCCAGCCAACTACGGGACCAAGGGGAGCTGTTTTTT. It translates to CASQLRDQGELFF.

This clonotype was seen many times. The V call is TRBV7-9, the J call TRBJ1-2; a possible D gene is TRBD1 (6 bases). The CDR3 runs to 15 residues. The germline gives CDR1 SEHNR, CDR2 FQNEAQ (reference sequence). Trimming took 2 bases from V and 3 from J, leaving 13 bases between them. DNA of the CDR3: TGTGCCAGCAGCTTACACGGGGGGCAGGACTATGGCTACACCTTC. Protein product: CASSLHGGQDYGYTF.

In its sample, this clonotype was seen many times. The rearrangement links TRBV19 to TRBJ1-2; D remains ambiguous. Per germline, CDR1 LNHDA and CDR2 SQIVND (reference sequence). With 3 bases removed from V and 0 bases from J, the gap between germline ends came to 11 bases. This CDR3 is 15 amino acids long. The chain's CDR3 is CASSIVTSPNYGYTF. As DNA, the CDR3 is TGTGCCAGTAGTATCGTCACTTCCCCTAACTATGGCTACACCTTC.